This entry lists 27 T cell receptor beta chains sequenced from one sample in a study of blood T cell repertoires in COVID-19 (dated by TCRdb to about 2020). The method was the immunoSEQ multiplex PCR assay. As stored in TCRdb, this immuneACCESS dataset retains in-frame rearrangements with V and J assigned. A fraction of the clones does not appear; measured against another copy, unresolved V genes explain less than half of the discrepancy, and the remainder lacks a known reason. The sample table shows approximately 4,900 clones, and roughly nine tenths are seen once. Jointly, the top ten make up about 20% of the sample. The sample taken for sequencing was peripheral blood. The receptors here all came from a human donor in a cohort sampled during active COVID-19.

The genes are TRBV7-3 and TRBJ2-1, with D uncertain. Trimming left V 4 bases short and J 3 bases short, with 7 bases between. Germline CDR1 is SGHTA and CDR2 is FQGTGA. This CDR3 has 13 amino acids. The CDR3 protein is CASSSYNYNEQFF. In DNA form, the CDR3 reads TGTGCCAGCAGCTCTTACAACTACAATGAGCAGTTCTTC.

Only a few counts were recorded for this clone. The CDR3 DNA follows: TGTGCCAGCAGTTTTGAAGGGAGCGGTGCTAATGAAAAACTGTTTTTT. This encodes CASSFEGSGANEKLFF. J is TRBJ1-4 and V is TRBV28; no reliable D call. V shed 3 bases and J shed 3 bases, with 14 bases lying between them. From germline, CDR1 is MDHEN and CDR2 SYDVKM. The CDR3 covers 16 residues.

Concerning this clone itself: The sample has other DNA sequences that encode this CDR3 too. The rearrangement joins TRBV11-2 to TRBJ1-2; 7 bases fit TRBD1. Trimming at V came to 5 bases and at J to 4 bases, leaving 4 bases not matched to a gene. CDR1 is SGHAT, CDR2 FQNNGV, per germline. This CDR3 is built from 13 residues. CDR3 region: CASSRDRLYGYTF. CDR3 in DNA: TGTGCCAGCAGCCGGGACAGACTCTATGGCTACACCTTC.

The CDR3: CASSKFRDRGTSGEKLFF. The DNA of the CDR3 is TGTGCCAGCAGCAAATTTCGGGACAGGGGGACTTCGGGGGAAAAACTGTTTTTT. The V gene is TRBV21-1, the J gene TRBJ1-4; TRBD1 is the table's D call, not checked against the DNA. TRBV21-1 is noted as a pseudogene. This CDR3 comprises 18 residues.

The chain joins TRBV6-5 to TRBJ2-2; D is uncertain. CDR1 and CDR2 (germline): MNHEY, SVGAGI. Trimming stripped 4 bases from V and 0 bases from J, with 9 bases between. CDR3 length: 15 amino acids. The CDR3: CASSFIATNTGELFF. The CDR3 DNA sequence: TGTGCCAGCAGTTTCATAGCTACGAACACCGGGGAGCTGTTTTTT.

The chain couples TRBV19 to TRBJ2-7, with D maybe TRBD2 (6 bases). V lost 7 bases, J lost 1 base, and 20 bases lay in between. The CDR3 sequence is 16 residues long. Germline V gene data show CDR1 as LNHDA and CDR2 as SQIVND (reference sequence). The DNA for the CDR3 is TGTGCCAGTACTGCAAATTCCGGGACTCCATCCTACGAGCAGTACTTC. It translates to CASTANSGTPSYEQYF.

The chain has TRBV29-1 and TRBJ2-5; 7 nucleotides line up with TRBD1. The CDR3 is made up of 15 amino acids. V lost 8 bases and J lost 2; bases outside the gene matches: 14. Germline CDR1 SQVTM, CDR2 ANQGSEA. CDR3 protein: CSLETGKRGQETQYF. The CDR3 DNA is TGCAGCCTCGAGACAGGGAAAAGGGGACAAGAGACCCAGTACTTC.

This clone is labeled as hyperexpanded (1% or more). The chain employs TRBV10-1 and TRBJ2-2, with 7 bases lining up with TRBD1. Germline V CDR1 and CDR2: WNHNN, SYGVQD (reference sequence). V shed 3 bases, J shed 5 bases, and the junction held 9 bases outside the gene matches. CDR3 length: 16 amino acids. The CDR3 sequence is CASSERGTELTGELFF. CDR3 nucleotide sequence: TGCGCCAGCAGTGAAAGGGGGACAGAGTTAACCGGGGAGCTGTTTTTT.

In this sample, this clone turned up once. V usage is TRBV23-1 and J usage is TRBJ2-5; 9 bases match TRBD1. TRBV23-1 qualifies as an ORF whose function is uncertain. The J segment lost 2 bases and the V segment lost 7 bases, leaving 8 bases of the junction unmatched. The CDR3 has 15 residues. CDR3 in DNA: TGCGCCAGCACCCTAGGGGACAGGGCACAAGAGACCCAGTACTTC. It translates to CASTLGDRAQETQYF.

The CDR3 loop is CASSLGPGVDGYTF. CDR3 nucleotide sequence: TGCGCCAGCAGCTTGGGCCCGGGGGTTGATGGCTACACCTTC. This chain joins TRBV5-1 and TRBJ1-2, with D possibly being TRBD1 (5 bases). Germline CDR1 reads SGHRS; CDR2 reads YFSETQ. V lost 0 bases and J lost 6, with 12 bases in between. The CDR3 sequence is 14 residues long.

V is TRBV25-1 and J is TRBJ2-5, with TRBD1 matching over 7 bases. This CDR3 comprises 14 residues. CDR1 MGHDK and CDR2 SYGVNS come from the germline V gene. V was clipped by 3 bases and J by 4 bases; unmatched bases: 5. This chain's CDR3 is CASSDRQGLETQYF. The CDR3 coding sequence is TGTGCCAGCAGTGATCGACAGGGTTTAGAGACCCAGTACTTC.

The gene calls are TRBV4-2 and TRBJ1-2; tentatively, D is TRBD1 (6 bases). The V end lost 0 bases, the J end lost 7 bases, and 15 bases lay between the germline ends. The CDR3 extends over 15 amino acids. CDR1 and CDR2 (germline): LGHNA, YNFKEQ. CDR3 sequence: CASSQDLAGVSGYTF. CDR3 in DNA: TGTGCCAGCAGCCAAGATTTGGCAGGGGTCAGTGGCTACACCTTC.

The rearrangement joins TRBV25-1 to TRBJ2-7; tentative D call: TRBD2 (5 bases). The ends were cut back, 7 bases at V and 2 bases at J, with 9 bases in the middle. This CDR3 has 12 residues. Germline V gene lookup returns CDR1 MGHDK and CDR2 SYGVNS. Written as DNA, the CDR3 is TGTGCCAGCAATAACGGGGCCTACGAGCAGTACTTC. Encoded protein: CASNNGAYEQYF.

The V and J genes are TRBV14 and TRBJ2-3; 9 positions agree with TRBD2. Germline V CDR1 and CDR2: SGHDN, FVKESK. This CDR3 has 16 amino acids. V dropped 3 bases and J dropped 6; count of bases not matched to a gene: 10. This CDR3 reads CASSHRTSAVKDTQYF. CDR3 DNA: TGTGCCAGCAGCCACCGGACTAGCGCAGTGAAGGATACGCAGTATTTT. Together with reference TRBV14 and TRBJ2-3, the CDR3 gives the full variable domain: EAGVTQFPSHSVIEKGQTVTLRCDPISGHDNLYWYRRVMGKEIKFLLHFVKESKQDESGMPNNRFLAERTGGTYSTLKVQPAELEDSGVYFCASSHRTSAVKDTQYFGPGTRLTVL.

The V call is TRBV12-3 or TRBV12-4, the J call TRBJ2-4; D call uncertain. With 2 bases removed from V and 11 bases from J, the gap between germline ends came to 13 bases. The CDR3 runs to 13 residues. The chain's CDR3 is CASSLNSPTLQYF. CDR3 bases: TGTGCCAGCAGTTTAAACAGCCCGACGCTTCAGTACTTC.

This chain joins TRBV12-3 or TRBV12-4 and TRBJ1-5, with D unresolved. The V gene lost 6 bases and the J gene lost 11 bases, with 11 bases spanning the gap. The CDR3 loop spans 11 amino acids. CDR3 in DNA: TGTGCCAGCAGCTATAAGTCGACCCAGCATTTT. The encoded protein is CASSYKSTQHF.

The chain carries TRBV15 and TRBJ1-4; unclear D gene. The germline gives CDR1 LNHNV, CDR2 YYDKDF (reference sequence). This CDR3 contains 13 residues. The V end lost 3 bases, the J end lost 8 bases, and 10 bases lay between the germline ends. CDR3 coding DNA: TGTGCCACCAGCAGTCATGGAGGGGAAAAACTGTTTTTT. Its protein product is CATSSHGGEKLFF.

The chain has TRBV6-2 or TRBV6-3 and TRBJ1-5, with D possibly matching TRBD1 (5 bases). V lost 2 bases and J lost 7, with 6 bases in between. Germline loops: CDR1 MNHEY, CDR2 SVGEGT. This CDR3 comprises 12 residues. CDR3 DNA sequence: TGTGCCAGCAGTTACGGGGCACAGCCCCAGCATTTT. This sequence encodes CASSYGAQPQHF.

The rearrangement joins TRBV11-2 to TRBJ2-2, with D perhaps matching TRBD1 (6 bases). Trimming cost V 3 bases and J 2 bases, with 7 bases left between them. Germline loops: CDR1 SGHAT, CDR2 FQNNGV. This CDR3 is 14 amino acids long. The CDR3 DNA is TGTGCCAGCAGCTTCAGGGGCAACACCGGGGAGCTGTTTTTT. This encodes CASSFRGNTGELFF. Filled out from reference TRBV11-2 and TRBJ2-2, the complete variable domain reads EAGVAQSPRYKIIEKRQSVAFWCNPISGHATLYWYQQILGQGPKLLIQFQNNGVVDDSQLPKDRFSAERLKGVDSTLKIQPAKLEDSAVYLCASSFRGNTGELFFGEGSRLTVL.

The genes are TRBV20-1 and TRBJ1-2; 7 bases align to TRBD1. J gave up 7 bases and V 6 bases, and 5 bases lay outside the gene matches. CDR1 and CDR2 from the germline V gene are DFQATT and SNEGSKA (reference sequence). This CDR3 region has 11 residues. This chain's CDR3 is CSADQGVGYTF. In nucleotides, the CDR3 is TGCAGTGCGGATCAGGGGGTTGGCTACACCTTC.

This rearrangement joins TRBV5-4 to TRBJ2-2; 8 nucleotides align to TRBD2. The CDR3 runs 15 residues. Germline CDR1 and CDR2: SGHNT and YYREEE (reference sequence). Unmatched junction bases numbered 2, after V lost 0 bases and J lost 4 bases. As DNA, the CDR3 is TGTGCCAGCAGCTTGGACCGGGGGGGCACCGGGGAGCTGTTTTTT. It yields the protein CASSLDRGGTGELFF.

This chain links TRBV25-1 with TRBJ2-1; 9 bases are shared with TRBD1. The CDR3 consists of 16 residues. V was clipped by 6 bases and J by 2 bases; unmatched bases: 8. Germline CDR1 and CDR2: MGHDK and SYGVNS. CDR3 loop: CASRQAGTGTYNEQFF. The CDR3, as DNA: TGTGCCAGCAGACAAGCCGGGACAGGGACCTACAATGAGCAGTTCTTC.

V usage is TRBV5-4 and J usage is TRBJ2-1, with D tentatively TRBD2 (6 bases). CDR1 and CDR2 (germline): SGHNT, YYREEE (reference sequence). CDR3 length: 16 residues. Trimming cost V 2 bases and J 4 bases, with 16 bases left between them. CDR3 in DNA: TGTGCCAGCAGCTTTGAAGGGAGGACACCTTACAATGAGCAGTTCTTC. Amino acids: CASSFEGRTPYNEQFF.

This chain uses TRBV28 with TRBJ1-1, with D unclear. The CDR3 consists of 14 residues. Looked up from germline, CDR1 is MDHEN and CDR2 is SYDVKM. Trimming shortened V by 2 bases and J by 1 base, and 8 bases separated the two germline ends. The chain's CDR3 is CASSLQQWNTEAFF. DNA for the CDR3: TGTGCCAGCAGTTTACAACAGTGGAACACTGAAGCTTTCTTT.

This sequence joins TRBV19 and TRBJ1-3; D not certain. Germline CDR1 reads LNHDA; CDR2 reads SQIVND (reference sequence). V was trimmed by 1 base and J by 7 bases, leaving 11 bases between them. The CDR3 has 14 amino acids. The CDR3: CASSIGISSNTIYF. DNA for the CDR3: TGTGCCAGTAGTATAGGTATATCCTCGAACACCATATATTTT.

This clone was counted a few times. The CDR3 nucleotides are TGTGCCAGCAGCTTAAGGGGACTCTATGGCTACACCTTC. It is translated as CASSLRGLYGYTF. The chain recombines TRBV7-2 with TRBJ1-2; perhaps TRBD1 as D (5 bases). The V end was cut by 2 bases, the J end by 4 bases, with 8 bases between. The CDR3 loop spans 13 amino acids. The V gene's germline CDR1 is SGHTA and CDR2 FQGNSA.

This clone occurred once. The chain is built from TRBV10-3 and TRBJ1-5; 11 bases agree with TRBD1. CDR1 and CDR2 (germline): ENHRY, SYGVKD. This CDR3 contains 13 residues. V dropped 11 bases and J dropped 5; count of bases not matched to a gene: 5. CDR3 in DNA: TGTGCCTCCCGGACAGGGGGCGATCAGCCCCAGCATTTT. It yields the protein CASRTGGDQPQHF.